This T cell receptor beta chain was observed in a study of Ad26.COV2.S vaccination and SARS-CoV-2 variants. Looking at the study overall: Participants got Ad26.COV2.S intramuscularly, once or twice 56 days apart.

After removal of 4 bases from V and 0 bases from J, the junction contained 6 bases not matched to a gene. The CDR3 is 15 amino acids. Germline-derived CDR1 and CDR2 are MGHRA and YSYEKL. Details on this clone: What it binds is not known.

Documented treatment: some 19 received Ad26.COV2.S at low or high dose, single or two shots; 5 received placebo; per-sample allocation not given. Each sample was drawn 63 days after the first injection (of vaccine or placebo). Its platform was an Ad26 vector, and its expressed antigen was Wuhan-strain SARS-CoV-2 spike. General observations from the study: Vaccine and placebo recipients had similar non-spike TCR breadth.

Profiling relied on immunoSEQ multiplex PCR, and the TCRdb table lists in-frame clones only, not all of them. The repertoire holds about 410,000 clones, roughly 90% seen once, with about 1.6% in the top ten. This sequence joins TRBV4-1 and TRBJ2-7, with 7 positions matching TRBD1. This TCR came from a person aged 18-65 years who received the Ad26.COV2.S COVID-19 vaccine or a placebo. The sequences come from peripheral blood, collected in a trial of Ad26.COV2.S vaccine versus placebo. The CDR3 here is CASSPKEGASYEQYF. The CDR3 region has the DNA TGCGCCAGCAGCCCCAAAGAGGGGGCCTCCTACGAGCAGTACTTC.